The clone carrying this T cell receptor (beta chain) was observed at least ten times. Its antigen is unknown. Germline-derived CDR1 and CDR2 are MNHNY and SVGAGI (reference sequence). The CDR3 spans 14 residues. J lost 5 bases, V lost 5 bases, and 5 bases had no gene match. Following extraction, RNA underwent reverse transcription to cDNA, which served as the sequencing template. The assay was immunoSEQ multiplex PCR, and TCRdb's table has in-frame clones only and misses some. The profile shows under 150,000 clones, 45% to 50% of them singletons. PBMCs provided sorted CD4+ and CD8+ T cells. This specimen comes from a study of CD8+ T cells in alopecia areata. Study observations and caveats: Between patients, shared TCR sequences were less clear than in mice. This was possibly due in part to HLA diversity in the patient population.

Sequencing was carried out using NKG2D-low CD8+ T cells sorted from blood. This clonotype was obtained from a human donor with alopecia areata. V and J are TRBV6-6 and TRBJ2-2, with 7 positions matching TRBD1. The CDR3 DNA is TGTGCCAGCAGTCCCGGGACAGCGACCGGGGAGCTGTTTTTT. Translated, it gives CASSPGTATGELFF.